The 21 T cell receptor beta chains listed next were all sequenced from one sample in a study of blood T cell repertoires in COVID-19. Sequenced by immunoSEQ multiplex PCR; TCRdb stores in-frame clones only, minus some. The sample carries 100,000 to 120,000 clones, 80% to 90% recorded once. Sequenced input: peripheral blood. Receptor source: a woman in her fifties or sixties with acute or convalescent COVID-19.

The rearrangement joins TRBV7-9 to TRBJ2-6; D gene ambiguous. V was pared by 2 bases and J by 1 base, with 15 bases between. Germline V gives CDR1 SEHNR, CDR2 FQNEAQ (reference sequence). The CDR3 has 18 amino acids. In nucleotides, the CDR3 is TGTGCCAGCAGCTTATTTGGCAGTTTGTCGTCTGGGGCCAACGTCCTGACTTTC. This encodes CASSLFGSLSSGANVLTF. The complete variable domain, with remaining parts taken from reference TRBV7-9 and TRBJ2-6, reads DTGVSQNPRHKITKRGQNVTFRCDPISEHNRLYWYRQTLGQGPEFLTYFQNEAQLEKSRLLSDRFSAERPKGSFSTLEIQRTEQGDSAMYLCASSLFGSLSSGANVLTFGAGSRLTVL.

The chain combines TRBV20-1 with TRBJ1-5; D remains unclear. Germline loops: CDR1 DFQATT, CDR2 SNEGSKA (reference sequence). This CDR3 comprises 14 residues. The V gene lost 6 bases and the J gene lost 1 base, with 13 bases spanning the gap. The CDR3 DNA reads as TGCAGTGCAAGTCGGGGTGGCAGCAATCAGCCCCAGCATTTT. This sequence encodes CSASRGGSNQPQHF.

This clone was observed once. The genes are TRBV29-1 and TRBJ1-5; D is uncertain. CDR1 is SQVTM and CDR2 is ANQGSEA in the germline V gene. CDR3 length equals 14 residues. V lost 4 bases and J 4 bases, leaving 14 bases between the germline ends. The CDR3 DNA follows: TGCAGCGTTGTTATGGGGAGTGGTAATCAGCCCCAGCATTTT. Amino acid sequence: CSVVMGSGNQPQHF.

The chain carries TRBV5-5 and TRBJ2-3, with 10 bases matching TRBD1. The CDR3 length is 15 residues. J gave up 5 bases and V 3 bases, and 6 bases lay outside the gene matches. CDR1 and CDR2 (germline): SGHKS, YYEKEE (reference sequence). DNA for the CDR3: TGTGCCAGCAGCTGGACAGGGGGAACCGGAGATACGCAGTATTTT. Translated, it gives CASSWTGGTGDTQYF.

The V and J genes are TRBV5-1 and TRBJ2-3, with 11 bases matching TRBD2. The germline CDR1 and CDR2 sequences are SGHRS and YFSETQ. J was trimmed by 4 bases and V by 4 bases; bases with no gene match: 5. The CDR3 totals 15 residues. The CDR3 reads CASSDSGGGADTQYF. In nucleotides, the CDR3 is TGCGCCAGCAGCGATAGCGGGGGGGGCGCAGATACGCAGTATTTT. Combining the CDR3 with reference TRBV5-1 and TRBJ2-3 gives the whole variable domain KAGVTQTPRYLIKTRGQQVTLSCSPISGHRSVSWYQQTPGQGLQFLFEYFSETQRNKGNFPGRFSGRQFSNSRSEMNVSTLELGDSALYLCASSDSGGGADTQYFGPGTRLTVL.

This clone was seen only a few times. The J gene is TRBJ1-1, the V gene TRBV9; the match to TRBD1 covers 7 bases. The CDR3 covers 15 residues. V was clipped by 4 bases and J by 9 bases; unmatched bases: 15. In germline, CDR1 is SGDLS, CDR2 YYNGEE. The CDR3 coding sequence is TGTGCCAGCAGCCCTCAGCGGACAGGCAGCTCCCAAGCTTTCTTT. Protein: CASSPQRTGSSQAFF.

This chain joins TRBV2 and TRBJ1-2; D call uncertain. CDR3 size: 13 residues. V was shortened by 4 bases and J by 2 bases, with 8 bases between the two germline ends. Germline loops: CDR1 SNHLY, CDR2 FYNNEI. The CDR3 nucleotides read TGTGCCAGCAGTGCTACAGACAACTATGGCTACACCTTC. This sequence encodes CASSATDNYGYTF.

The chain employs TRBV2 and TRBJ2-3; 9 bases fit TRBD2. Germline-derived CDR1 and CDR2 are SNHLY and FYNNEI. The CDR3 runs to 14 residues. V lost 10 bases and J lost 8; bases outside the gene matches: 13. Here the CDR3 reads CATSPSGAHVTQYF. The CDR3 DNA sequence: TGTGCCACCAGCCCTAGCGGGGCGCATGTTACGCAGTATTTT.

The CDR3 protein is CASSLGGLSNLLYEQYF. For the CDR3, the DNA is TGCGCCAGCAGCTTGGGGGGACTCAGCAATCTTTTATACGAGCAGTACTTC. The gene calls are TRBV5-1 and TRBJ2-7; D is perhaps TRBD2 (6 bases). Germline lookup yields CDR1 SGHRS and CDR2 YFSETQ. The CDR3 is 17 residues long. Trimming shortened V by 0 bases and J by 4 bases, and 20 bases separated the two germline ends.

This chain links TRBV5-6 with TRBJ1-2; weak D call: TRBD1 (6 bases). CDR1 is SGHDT, CDR2 YYEEEE, per germline. The ends were cut back, 0 bases at V and 7 bases at J, with 13 bases in the middle. The CDR3 spans 14 residues. CDR3 amino acids: CASSLVHRESGYTF. The CDR3 nucleotides read TGTGCCAGCAGCTTGGTTCACAGGGAGAGTGGCTACACCTTC. Looking up the rest from reference TRBV5-6 and TRBJ1-2 gives the full variable domain: DAGVTQSPTHLIKTRGQQVTLRCSPKSGHDTVSWYQQALGQGPQFIFQYYEEEERQRGNFPDRFSGHQFPNYSSELNVNALLLGDSALYLCASSLVHRESGYTFGSGTRLTVV.

The V and J genes are TRBV7-9 and TRBJ2-3, with 10 bases aligning to TRBD1. The CDR3 totals 17 residues. Germline V gives CDR1 SEHNR, CDR2 FQNEAQ (reference sequence). Trimming cost V 4 bases and J 5 bases; bases outside gene matches: 12. The CDR3, as DNA: TGTGCCAGCAGCTGGCTCCCGGGACAGGGGCAGGTAGATACGCAGTATTTT. This encodes CASSWLPGQGQVDTQYF.

This clone was picked up a small number of times. The chain recombines TRBV15 with TRBJ2-5; a weak D match, TRBD1 (5 bases). Looked up from germline, CDR1 is LNHNV and CDR2 is YYDKDF (reference sequence). CDR3 size: 15 residues. Trimming took off 1 base at V and 6 bases at J, with 15 bases between the two ends. DNA for the CDR3: TGTGCCACCAGCAGAGGTGGACAATCGAAAAAGACCCAGTACTTC. It yields the protein CATSRGGQSKKTQYF.

The V call is TRBV27, the J call TRBJ2-3; weak D call: TRBD2 (6 bases). Germline-derived CDR1 and CDR2 are MNHEY and SMNVEV (reference sequence). With 6 bases removed from V and 6 bases from J, the gap between germline ends came to 10 bases. The CDR3 runs to 12 residues. This CDR3 reads CASRPAGDTQYF. The CDR3 DNA follows: TGTGCCAGCAGGCCCGCGGGGGATACGCAGTATTTT.

This clone was counted a single time. V is TRBV28 and J is TRBJ2-7; 11 bases are a match to TRBD1. This CDR3 contains 15 residues. The germline V gene has CDR1 MDHEN and CDR2 SYDVKM. J gave up 2 bases and V 7 bases, and 7 bases lay outside the gene matches. The CDR3 DNA sequence: TGTGCCAGCATCCTGGGGGGACAGGGGGCCTACGAGCAGTACTTC. Its protein is CASILGGQGAYEQYF.

The J gene is TRBJ1-1, the V gene TRBV18; 8 bases align to TRBD1. Germline loops: CDR1 KGHSH, CDR2 LQKENI. The V and J ends lost 3 bases and 3 bases, in that order; junction bases with no gene match: 6. The CDR3 is made up of 15 amino acids. The CDR3 reads CASSPRQGTYTEAFF. Here the CDR3 DNA reads TGTGCCAGCTCACCGCGACAGGGGACTTACACTGAAGCTTTCTTT.

The chain carries TRBV6-1 and TRBJ2-5, with 11 positions matching TRBD2. V trimming: 3 bases; J trimming: 5 bases; junction bases outside the gene matches: 11. There are 17 residues in the CDR3. From germline, CDR1 is MNHNS and CDR2 SASEGT. The chain's CDR3 is CASSEGLSGGAWETQYF. In DNA form, the CDR3 reads TGTGCCAGCAGTGAGGGACTTAGCGGGGGGGCTTGGGAGACCCAGTACTTC.

V and J are TRBV11-1 and TRBJ1-1, with a tentative D call TRBD1 (5 bases). CDR3 length equals 12 residues. Germline-derived CDR1 and CDR2 are SGHAT and FQDESV (reference sequence). V was cut by 5 bases and J by 11 bases, with 15 bases left in between. The CDR3 spells CASSRLGRAAFF. CDR3 DNA: TGTGCCAGCAGCCGCCTGGGCAGGGCCGCTTTCTTT.

The J gene is TRBJ1-6, the V gene TRBV28, with a possible D match to TRBD1 (6 bases). Germline loops: CDR1 MDHEN, CDR2 SYDVKM. CDR3 length equals 16 residues. V gave up 2 bases and J gave up 8 bases, with 16 bases separating them. CDR3 sequence: CASSLGYGGRDSPLHF. CDR3 sequence (DNA): TGTGCCAGCAGTTTAGGTTACGGGGGGCGCGATTCACCCCTCCACTTT.

This chain links TRBV7-3 with TRBJ2-1, with TRBD2 matching over 7 bases. The CDR3 is made up of 15 amino acids. V gave up 1 base and J gave up 3 bases; unmatched junction bases: 3. CDR1 and CDR2 (germline): SGHTA, FQGTGA. Written as DNA, the CDR3 is TGTGCCAGCAGCTTAATGACTAGCAGCTACAATGAGCAGTTCTTC. This codes for CASSLMTSSYNEQFF.

The chain has TRBV7-9 and TRBJ2-3, with a tentative D call TRBD2 (6 bases). Trimming removed 4 bases at V and 2 bases at J, with 16 bases between. CDR3 size: 16 residues. Per germline, CDR1 SEHNR and CDR2 FQNEAQ (reference sequence). The CDR3 reads CASSSKTSLLTDTQYF. CDR3 bases: TGTGCCAGCAGCTCGAAGACTAGTCTCCTCACAGATACGCAGTATTTT.

This chain uses TRBV30 with TRBJ2-7; 10 bases match TRBD1. The CDR3 sequence is 14 residues long. CDR1 is GTSNPN, CDR2 SVGIG, per germline (reference sequence). Germline trimming cut 5 bases from V and 3 bases from J; bases unmatched to any gene: 7. The DNA for the CDR3 is TGTGCCTGGCGAAGGACAGGGGGATACTACGAGCAGTACTTC. This gives the protein CAWRRTGGYYEQYF.